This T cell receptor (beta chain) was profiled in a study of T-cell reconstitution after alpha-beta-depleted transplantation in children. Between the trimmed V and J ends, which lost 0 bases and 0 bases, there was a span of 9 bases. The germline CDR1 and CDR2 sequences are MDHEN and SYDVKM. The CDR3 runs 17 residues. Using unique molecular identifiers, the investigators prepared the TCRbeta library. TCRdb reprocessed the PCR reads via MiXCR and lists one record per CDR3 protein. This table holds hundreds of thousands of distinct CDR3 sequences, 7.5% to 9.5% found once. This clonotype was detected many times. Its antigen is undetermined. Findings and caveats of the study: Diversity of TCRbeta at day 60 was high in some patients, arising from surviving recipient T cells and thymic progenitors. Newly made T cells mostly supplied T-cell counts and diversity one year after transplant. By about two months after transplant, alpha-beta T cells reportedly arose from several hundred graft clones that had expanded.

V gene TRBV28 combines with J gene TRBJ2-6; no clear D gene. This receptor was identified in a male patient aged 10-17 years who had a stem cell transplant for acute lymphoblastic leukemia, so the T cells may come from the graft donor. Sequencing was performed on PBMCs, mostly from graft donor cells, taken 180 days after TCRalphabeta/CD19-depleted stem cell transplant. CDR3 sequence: CASSLWDGPSGANVLTF. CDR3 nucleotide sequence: TGTGCCAGCAGTTTATGGGACGGACCCTCTGGGGCCAACGTCCTGACTTTC.